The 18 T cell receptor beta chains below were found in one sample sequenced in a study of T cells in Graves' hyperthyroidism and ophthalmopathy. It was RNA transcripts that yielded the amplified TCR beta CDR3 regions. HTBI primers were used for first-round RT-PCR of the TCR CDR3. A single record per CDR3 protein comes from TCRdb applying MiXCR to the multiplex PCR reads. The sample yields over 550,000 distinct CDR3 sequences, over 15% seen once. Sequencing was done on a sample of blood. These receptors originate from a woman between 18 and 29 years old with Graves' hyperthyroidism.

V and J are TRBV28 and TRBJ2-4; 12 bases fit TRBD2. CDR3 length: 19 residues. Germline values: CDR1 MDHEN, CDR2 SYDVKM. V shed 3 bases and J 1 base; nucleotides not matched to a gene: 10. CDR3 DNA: TGTGCCAGCAGTTTCCCTAGGACTAGCGGGAATGTGGCCAAAAACATTCAGTACTTC. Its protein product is CASSFPRTSGNVAKNIQYF.

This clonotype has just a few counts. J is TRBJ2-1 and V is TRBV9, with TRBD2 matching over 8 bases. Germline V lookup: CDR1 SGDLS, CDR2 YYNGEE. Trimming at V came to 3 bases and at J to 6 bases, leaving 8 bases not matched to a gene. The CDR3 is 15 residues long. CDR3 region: CASSAAGAAGNEQFF. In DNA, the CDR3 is TGTGCCAGCAGCGCAGCGGGAGCGGCAGGCAATGAGCAGTTCTTC.

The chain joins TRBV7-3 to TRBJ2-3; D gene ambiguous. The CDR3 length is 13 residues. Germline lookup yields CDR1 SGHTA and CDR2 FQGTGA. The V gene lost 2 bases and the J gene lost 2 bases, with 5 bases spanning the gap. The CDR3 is CASSLWDTDTQYF. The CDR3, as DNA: TGTGCCAGCAGCTTATGGGACACAGATACGCAGTATTTT.

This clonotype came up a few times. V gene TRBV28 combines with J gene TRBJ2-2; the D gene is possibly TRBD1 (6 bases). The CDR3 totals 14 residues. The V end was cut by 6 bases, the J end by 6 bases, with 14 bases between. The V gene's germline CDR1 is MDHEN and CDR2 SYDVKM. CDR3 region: CASRQQGKPGELFF. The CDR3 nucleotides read TGTGCCAGCAGACAGCAGGGGAAGCCCGGGGAGCTGTTTTTT.

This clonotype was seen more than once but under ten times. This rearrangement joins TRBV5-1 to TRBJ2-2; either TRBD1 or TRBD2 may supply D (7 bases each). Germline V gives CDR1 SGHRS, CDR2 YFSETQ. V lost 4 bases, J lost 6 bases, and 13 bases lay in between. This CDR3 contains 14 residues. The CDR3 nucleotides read TGCGCCAGCAGCGGGTCAGGGGGGGCCGGGGAGCTGTTTTTT. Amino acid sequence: CASSGSGGAGELFF.

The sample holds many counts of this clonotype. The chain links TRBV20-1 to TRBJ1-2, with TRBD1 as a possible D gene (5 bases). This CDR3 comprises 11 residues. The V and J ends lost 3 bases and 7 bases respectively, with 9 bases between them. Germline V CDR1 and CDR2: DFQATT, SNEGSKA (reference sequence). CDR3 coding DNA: TGCAGTGCTAGCTGGGGACGTGGCTACACCTTC. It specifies CSASWGRGYTF.

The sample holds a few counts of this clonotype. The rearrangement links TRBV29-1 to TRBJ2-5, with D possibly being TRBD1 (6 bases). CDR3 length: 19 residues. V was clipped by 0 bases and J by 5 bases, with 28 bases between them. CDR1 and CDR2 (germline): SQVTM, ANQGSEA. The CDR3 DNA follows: TGCAGCGTTGAAGAAGAGGGGAAACAGGGCTTCGCCTTTAGGGAGACCCAGTACTTC. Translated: CSVEEEGKQGFAFRETQYF.

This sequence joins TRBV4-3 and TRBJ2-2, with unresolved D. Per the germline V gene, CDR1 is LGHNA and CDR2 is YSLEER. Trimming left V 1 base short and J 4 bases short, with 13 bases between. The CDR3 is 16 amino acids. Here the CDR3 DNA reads TGCGCCAGCAGCCAAGTTTCCAGGATCCCCACCGGGGAGCTGTTTTTT. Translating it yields CASSQVSRIPTGELFF.

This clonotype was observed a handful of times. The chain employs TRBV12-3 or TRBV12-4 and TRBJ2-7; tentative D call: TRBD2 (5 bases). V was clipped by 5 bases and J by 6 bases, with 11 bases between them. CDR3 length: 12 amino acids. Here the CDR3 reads CASSLTTGEQYF. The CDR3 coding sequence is TGTGCCAGCAGTCTGACTACGGGCGAGCAGTACTTC.

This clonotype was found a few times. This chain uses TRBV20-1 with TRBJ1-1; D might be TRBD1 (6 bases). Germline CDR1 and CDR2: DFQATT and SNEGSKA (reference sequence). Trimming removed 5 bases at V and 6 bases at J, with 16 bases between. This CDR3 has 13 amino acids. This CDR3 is CSAPEGGRAEAFF. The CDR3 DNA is TGCAGTGCTCCCGAGGGGGGTAGGGCTGAAGCTTTCTTT.

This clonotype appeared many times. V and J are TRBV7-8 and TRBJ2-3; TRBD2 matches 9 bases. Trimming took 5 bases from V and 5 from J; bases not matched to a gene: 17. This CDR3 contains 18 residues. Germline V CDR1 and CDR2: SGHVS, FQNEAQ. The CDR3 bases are TGTGCCAGCAGCAAAGAGGGTGTGTCTAGCGGGATTATAGATACGCAGTATTTT. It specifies CASSKEGVSSGIIDTQYF.

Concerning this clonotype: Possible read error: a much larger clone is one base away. The CDR3 sequence: CASSRQMGQPQHF. The CDR3 DNA reads TGTGCCAGCAGTCGACAGATGGGTCAGCCCCAGCATTTT. This chain links TRBV12-3 or TRBV12-4 with TRBJ1-5; D might be TRBD1 (5 bases). The CDR3 covers 13 residues. The ends were cut back, 5 bases at V and 6 bases at J, with 11 bases in the middle.

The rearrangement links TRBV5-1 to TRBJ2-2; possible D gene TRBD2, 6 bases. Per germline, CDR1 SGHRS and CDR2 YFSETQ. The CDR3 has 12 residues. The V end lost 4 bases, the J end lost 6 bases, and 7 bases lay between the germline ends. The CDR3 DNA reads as TGCGCCAGCAGCCCGGGGGCCGGGGAGCTGTTTTTT. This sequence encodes CASSPGAGELFF.

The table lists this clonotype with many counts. The CDR3 nucleotides read TGCAGCGTTGAAGGACTAGCGGGCCAAAGCTCCTACAATGAGCAGTTCTTC. Translating gives CSVEGLAGQSSYNEQFF. V gene TRBV29-1 combines with J gene TRBJ2-1; 10 positions match TRBD2. Trimming took 1 base from V and 0 from J; bases not matched to a gene: 6. This CDR3 has 17 amino acids. CDR1 is SQVTM, CDR2 ANQGSEA, per germline.

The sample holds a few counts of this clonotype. CDR3 protein: CASSLGDRGGNQPQHF. CDR3 bases: TGTGCCAGCAGTTTGGGGGACAGGGGGGGGAATCAGCCCCAGCATTTT. J is TRBJ1-5 and V is TRBV12-3 or TRBV12-4, with TRBD1 identical over 11 bases. The CDR3 is made up of 16 amino acids. The J segment lost 4 bases and the V segment lost 3 bases, leaving 5 bases of the junction unmatched.

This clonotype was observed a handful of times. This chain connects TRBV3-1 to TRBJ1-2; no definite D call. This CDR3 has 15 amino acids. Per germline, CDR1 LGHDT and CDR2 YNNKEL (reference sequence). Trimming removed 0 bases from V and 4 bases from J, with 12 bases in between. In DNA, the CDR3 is TGTGCCAGCAGCCAAGATGGCCGGCACCTCTATGGCTACACCTTC. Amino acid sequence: CASSQDGRHLYGYTF.

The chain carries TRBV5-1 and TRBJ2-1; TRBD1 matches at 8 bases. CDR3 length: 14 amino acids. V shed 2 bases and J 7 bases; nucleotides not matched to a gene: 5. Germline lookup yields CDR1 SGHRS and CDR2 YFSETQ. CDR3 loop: CASSFRTGRNEQFF. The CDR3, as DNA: TGCGCCAGCAGCTTCAGGACAGGGAGGAATGAGCAGTTCTTC.

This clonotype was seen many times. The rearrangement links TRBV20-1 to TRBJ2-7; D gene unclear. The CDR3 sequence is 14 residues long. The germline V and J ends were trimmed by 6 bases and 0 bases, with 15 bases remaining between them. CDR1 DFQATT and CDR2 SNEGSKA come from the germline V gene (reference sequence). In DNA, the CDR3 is TGCAGTGCAACCCTAGAGGCGATCTCCTACGAGCAGTACTTC. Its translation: CSATLEAISYEQYF.